This entry lists 25 T cell receptor beta chains sequenced from one sample in a study of vaccination and CD4 T cells after COVID-19 (dated by TCRdb to between 2021 and 2024). In the paper's terms, the treatment or condition label means: roughly 10-day PBMC culture with coronavirus spike peptide pools or control peptides (ViraFEST assay). CD4+ T cells from unexposed donors were collected before the COVID-19 pandemic (2011-2018). The library was produced with PCR. The data were produced on an Illumina iSeq 100. DNA from cultured CD4+ T cells was subjected to TCR sequencing with the Oncomine TCR Beta short-read assay at the Johns Hopkins FTIC core. In TCRdb, the public reads were trimmed at Q25 with fastp and aligned with MiXCR, with productive beta chains retained. Each CDR3 protein appears once, grouped with its most common genes and DNA. Recorded for this sample are about 9,100 distinct CDR3 sequences; 31% of them occurred a single time. Together, the top ten hold 35% to 50% of the sample.

These receptors' antigens are unknown. Sequencing used CD4+ T cells from blood, cultured in vitro. Every receptor here comes from a human donor in good health.

This rearrangement joins TRBV9 to TRBJ1-1, with TRBD1 matching 8 bases. J gave up 2 bases and V 3 bases, and 6 bases lay outside the gene matches. The germline V gene has CDR1 SGDLS and CDR2 YYNGEE. The CDR3 has 15 amino acids. The DNA of the CDR3 is TGTGCCAGCAGCGCCGAGGACAGGGAAAACACTGAAGCTTTCTTT. It specifies CASSAEDRENTEAFF.

The V and J genes are TRBV27 and TRBJ1-4; D call uncertain. Germline V CDR1 and CDR2: MNHEY, SMNVEV (reference sequence). The length of the CDR3 is 14 residues. V was cut by 1 base and J by 3 bases, with 6 bases left in between. The CDR3: CASSLLASNEKLFF. CDR3 nucleotide sequence: TGTGCCAGCAGTTTATTAGCGTCTAATGAAAAACTGTTTTTT. The whole variable domain, filled in from reference TRBV27 and TRBJ1-4, reads EAQVTQNPRYLITVTGKKLTVTCSQNMNHEYMSWYRQDPGLGLRQIYYSMNVEVTDKGDVPEGYKVSRKEKRNFPLILESPSPNQTSLYFCASSLLASNEKLFFGSGTQLSVL.

This clonotype has more than one count but fewer than ten. The V and J genes are TRBV6-5 and TRBJ1-1, with D hard to call. The CDR3 has 16 residues. Looked up from germline, CDR1 is MNHEY and CDR2 is SVGAGI. V was shortened by 0 bases and J by 1 base, with 12 bases between the two germline ends. The CDR3 is CASSYSSIFGNTEAFF. CDR3 bases: TGTGCCAGCAGTTACTCGTCGATCTTCGGGAACACTGAAGCTTTCTTT.

This clonotype was seen a few times. The chain combines TRBV4-2 with TRBJ1-5; D unclear. This CDR3 has 16 amino acids. The V gene's germline CDR1 is LGHNA and CDR2 YNFKEQ. V was pared by 0 bases and J by 7 bases, with 16 bases between. In nucleotides, the CDR3 is TGTGCCAGCAGCCAAGATTTTGTCCTGGAAGGACAGCCCCAGCATTTT. Residues: CASSQDFVLEGQPQHF.

This chain uses TRBV7-6 with TRBJ2-5; D unresolved. The CDR3 spans 13 residues. The germline V gene has CDR1 SGHVS and CDR2 FNYEAQ. The V end lost 8 bases, the J end lost 0 bases, and 10 bases lay between the germline ends. CDR3 sequence: CASGSADQETQYF. DNA of the CDR3: TGTGCCAGCGGCTCAGCCGACCAAGAGACCCAGTACTTC.

This clonotype has just a few counts. The V call is TRBV6-1, the J call TRBJ1-1; possibly TRBD1 for D (5 bases). From germline, CDR1 is MNHNS and CDR2 SASEGT. V lost 6 bases and J lost 0, with 14 bases in between. The CDR3 has 15 amino acids. CDR3 sequence reads: CASRDNTLLNTEAFF. DNA of the CDR3: TGTGCCAGCAGGGACAACACACTCCTGAACACTGAAGCTTTCTTT.

The CDR3 reads CASTISQRDNSPLHF. DNA for the CDR3: TGTGCCAGCACCATATCCCAGAGAGATAATTCACCCCTCCACTTT. The genes are TRBV12-3 or TRBV12-4 and TRBJ1-6, with unresolved D. This CDR3 region has 15 residues. Trimming took off 7 bases at V and 5 bases at J, with 15 bases between the two ends.

This chain links TRBV7-9 with TRBJ2-2; D is unclear. CDR3 size: 12 residues. Deletions cut 6 bases from V and 8 bases from J, with 10 bases between. The germline CDR1 and CDR2 sequences are SEHNR and FQNEAQ (reference sequence). CDR3 residues: CASSYGMGELFF. Written as DNA, the CDR3 is TGTGCCAGCAGTTATGGTATGGGGGAGCTGTTTTTT. Combining the CDR3 with reference TRBV7-9 and TRBJ2-2 gives the whole variable domain DTGVSQNPRHKITKRGQNVTFRCDPISEHNRLYWYRQTLGQGPEFLTYFQNEAQLEKSRLLSDRFSAERPKGSFSTLEIQRTEQGDSAMYLCASSYGMGELFFGEGSRLTVL.

The chain couples TRBV7-2 to TRBJ2-2, with 7 bases that match TRBD2. CDR3 size: 14 residues. CDR1 and CDR2 (germline): SGHTA, FQGNSA. The junction had 1 base not matched to a gene; V was cut back by 1 base and J by 5 bases. CDR3 DNA: TGTGCCAGCAGCTTAGGACTAGCAACCGGGGAGCTGTTTTTT. It specifies CASSLGLATGELFF.

This clonotype was counted a few times. The rearrangement uses TRBV20-1 and TRBJ2-3, with 11 bases aligning to TRBD2. The CDR3 has 16 residues. Germline assignment: CDR1 DFQATT and CDR2 SNEGSKA (reference sequence). V lost 0 bases and J lost 3; bases outside the gene matches: 5. The CDR3 here is CSAREVAGGRTDTQYF. CDR3 bases: TGCAGTGCTAGAGAGGTAGCGGGGGGGAGGACAGATACGCAGTATTTT.

The rearrangement uses TRBV30 and TRBJ2-3; 7 positions agree with TRBD2. Per the germline V gene, CDR1 is GTSNPN and CDR2 is SVGIG (reference sequence). The CDR3 spans 13 residues. J gave up 2 bases and V 4 bases, and 3 bases lay outside the gene matches. The CDR3 nucleotides are TGTGCCTGGACTAGCGGTTTCACAGATACGCAGTATTTT. Translating gives CAWTSGFTDTQYF. The full variable domain, rest sourced from reference TRBV30 and TRBJ2-3, is SQTIHQWPATLVQPVGSPLSLECTVEGTSNPNLYWYRQAAGRGLQLLFYSVGIGQISSEVPQNLSASRPQDRQFILSSKKLLLSDSGFYLCAWTSGFTDTQYFGPGTRLTVL.

This clonotype was found a few times. In DNA, the CDR3 is TGCAGTGCTAGCCCTAGCGGGGGCACAGATACGCAGTATTTT. Residues: CSASPSGGTDTQYF. The gene calls are TRBV20-1 and TRBJ2-3; TRBD2 aligns across 9 bases. Germline V gives CDR1 DFQATT, CDR2 SNEGSKA (reference sequence). This CDR3 has 14 residues. J gave up 1 base and V 3 bases, and 2 bases lay outside the gene matches.

The chain has TRBV5-8 and TRBJ1-2; no clear D gene. The germline V and J ends were trimmed by 0 bases and 13 bases, with 4 bases remaining between them. Germline CDR1 and CDR2: SGHTS and YDEGEE. This CDR3 region has 9 residues. The CDR3 coding sequence is TGTGCCAGCAGCTTGGACCCCACCTTC. It specifies CASSLDPTF.

This clonotype was detected only a few times. At one boundary the junction diverges from the germline segment, which might be a read error. The chain combines TRBV7-7 with TRBJ2-1; 14 nucleotides match TRBD2. The length of the CDR3 is 15 residues. The germline CDR1 and CDR2 sequences are SSHAT and FNYEAQ (reference sequence). In DNA form, the CDR3 reads TGTGCTAGCAGCCAGGGACTAGCGGGGGTAGATGAGCAGTTCTTC. Translated, it gives CASSQGLAGVDEQFF. The variable domain in full, completed from reference TRBV7-7 and TRBJ2-1, reads GAGVSQSPRYKVTKRGQDVTLRCDPISSHATLYWYQQALGQGPEFLTYFNYEAQPDKSGLPSDRFSAERPEGSISTLTIQRTEQRDSAMYRCASSQGLAGVDEQFFGPGTRLTVL.

This clonotype was seen more than once but under ten times. The chain carries TRBV20-1 and TRBJ1-2; 7 positions match TRBD1. CDR1 and CDR2 from the germline V gene are DFQATT and SNEGSKA (reference sequence). CDR3 length equals 12 residues. The DNA of the CDR3 is TGCAGCGCTCCTGGGACAGTTTATGGCTACACCTTC. Its protein product is CSAPGTVYGYTF.

The gene calls are TRBV19 and TRBJ1-5; no reliable D call. Germline V gives CDR1 LNHDA, CDR2 SQIVND (reference sequence). The CDR3 totals 13 residues. Trimming took 5 bases from V and 4 from J, leaving 9 bases between them. The CDR3 region is CASSYSVNQPQHF. CDR3 in DNA: TGTGCCAGTAGTTACTCTGTAAATCAGCCCCAGCATTTT.

This chain uses TRBV9 with TRBJ1-3, with 9 bases identical to TRBD1. Germline V gene data show CDR1 as SGDLS and CDR2 as YYNGEE. The CDR3 contains 14 residues. Trimming at V came to 6 bases and at J to 2 bases, leaving 3 bases not matched to a gene. CDR3 in amino acids: CASTGTGTGNTIYF. The CDR3, as DNA: TGTGCCAGCACCGGGACAGGGACTGGAAACACCATATATTTT.

The V gene is TRBV5-8, the J gene TRBJ1-2, with TRBD1 matching over 7 bases. The CDR3 runs 15 residues. V was clipped by 4 bases and J by 2 bases; unmatched bases: 8. In germline, CDR1 is SGHTS, CDR2 YDEGEE. The CDR3 spells CASSALEQGNYGYTF. CDR3 coding DNA: TGTGCCAGCAGCGCACTTGAACAGGGGAACTATGGCTACACCTTC.

This clonotype was recorded a few times. The V gene is TRBV7-9, the J gene TRBJ1-1; TRBD1 matches 8 bases. CDR1 is SEHNR and CDR2 is FQNEAQ in the germline V gene (reference sequence). V shed 2 bases, J shed 6 bases, and the junction held 5 bases outside the gene matches. This CDR3 is 14 amino acids long. This CDR3 reads CASSLSPTGAEAFF. CDR3 nucleotides: TGTGCCAGCAGCTTATCCCCGACAGGGGCTGAAGCTTTCTTT.

V usage is TRBV7-9 and J usage is TRBJ1-4; tentatively, D is TRBD1 (6 bases). V was clipped by 5 bases and J by 4 bases, with 11 bases between them. There are 14 residues in the CDR3. The germline V gene has CDR1 SEHNR and CDR2 FQNEAQ (reference sequence). CDR3 loop: CASSRTADNEKLFF. The CDR3 DNA follows: TGTGCCAGCAGCCGGACAGCTGATAATGAAAAACTGTTTTTT. Drawing the rest from reference TRBV7-9 and TRBJ1-4, the complete variable domain is DTGVSQNPRHKITKRGQNVTFRCDPISEHNRLYWYRQTLGQGPEFLTYFQNEAQLEKSRLLSDRFSAERPKGSFSTLEIQRTEQGDSAMYLCASSRTADNEKLFFGSGTQLSVL.

The V call is TRBV6-5, the J call TRBJ1-1; the match to TRBD1 covers 11 bases. Germline trimming cut 4 bases from V and 6 bases from J; bases unmatched to any gene: 16. The CDR3 has 18 residues. Germline CDR1 is MNHEY and CDR2 is SVGAGI. The CDR3 protein is CASSLSDRGQMYRAEAFF. The CDR3 DNA sequence: TGTGCCAGCAGTTTATCGGACAGGGGGCAAATGTATCGAGCTGAAGCTTTCTTT.

The rearrangement links TRBV7-6 to TRBJ2-2; 7 bases are shared with TRBD1. With 2 bases clipped from V and 0 bases from J, the junction kept 0 bases outside the gene matches. CDR3 length: 15 residues. Germline CDR1 is SGHVS and CDR2 is FNYEAQ. The CDR3 DNA reads TGTGCCAGCAGCTTACAGGGGGCGAACACCGGGGAGCTGTTTTTT. Its protein is CASSLQGANTGELFF.

This clonotype is classed as medium-sized. The rearrangement links TRBV6-5 to TRBJ1-3; D call uncertain. Germline lookup yields CDR1 MNHEY and CDR2 SVGAGI. The CDR3 loop spans 14 amino acids. V dropped 4 bases and J dropped 4 bases, with 11 bases sitting between them. As DNA, the CDR3 is TGTGCCAGCAGTTCCGTACTTAGCGGAAACACCATATATTTT. Its translation: CASSSVLSGNTIYF.

The rearrangement links TRBV7-2 to TRBJ2-6; no clear D. Looked up from germline, CDR1 is SGHTA and CDR2 is FQGNSA. The CDR3 is made up of 13 amino acids. V lost 4 bases and J lost 3, with 4 bases in between. CDR3 in DNA: TGTGCCAGCAGCTGGGGTGGGGCCAACGTCCTGACTTTC. As protein: CASSWGGANVLTF.

The CDR3 bases are TGCAGTGCTAGACCCGGACGGGGTTTGGGAAATTCACCCCTCCACTTT. Protein sequence: CSARPGRGLGNSPLHF. J is TRBJ1-6 and V is TRBV20-1; D call uncertain. V was pared by 2 bases and J by 7 bases, with 18 bases between. CDR3 size: 16 residues. The V gene's germline CDR1 is DFQATT and CDR2 SNEGSKA (reference sequence).